These 15 T cell receptor beta chains were all obtained from the same sample, sequenced in a study of cytomegalovirus exposure and HLA in healthy donors. Both 60 Vbeta primers and 13 Jbeta primers went into the PCR. Only in-frame clones appear in the TCRdb table, and some are missing; sequencing was by immunoSEQ multiplex PCR. Of 100,000 to 150,000 clones listed, approximately 74% are singletons. Sequencing was carried out using PBMCs. Source of these receptors: a middle-aged man in good health and CMV-seropositive.

The chain has TRBV9 and TRBJ2-4, with D possibly TRBD1 on 5 matching bases. Deletions cut 4 bases from V and 0 bases from J, with 11 bases between. Germline values: CDR1 SGDLS, CDR2 YYNGEE. The CDR3 extends over 15 amino acids. The CDR3 region is CASSSQGQAKNIQYF. The DNA for the CDR3 is TGTGCCAGCAGCTCCCAGGGCCAAGCCAAAAACATTCAGTACTTC.

This clone was recorded once. The chain joins TRBV27 to TRBJ2-3; 8 bases line up with TRBD1. The CDR3 extends over 13 amino acids. The V gene end was trimmed by 4 bases and the J gene end by 3 bases; junction bases not matched to a gene: 0. Germline-derived CDR1 and CDR2 are MNHEY and SMNVEV (reference sequence). CDR3 protein: CASSWTGTDTQYF. The CDR3 DNA reads TGTGCCAGCAGTTGGACAGGGACAGATACGCAGTATTTT.

The rearrangement uses TRBV4-1 and TRBJ2-3; possibly TRBD1 for D (6 bases). Germline assignment: CDR1 MGHRA and CDR2 YSYEKL. The V end lost 0 bases, the J end lost 6 bases, and 13 bases lay between the germline ends. The CDR3 is 15 residues long. The DNA for the CDR3 is TGCGCCAGCAGCCAAGATCCCAGGGGAGAGGATACGCAGTATTTT. This encodes CASSQDPRGEDTQYF.

The V call is TRBV2, the J call TRBJ2-7; 11 nucleotides align to TRBD1. The junction had 10 bases not matched to a gene; V was cut back by 1 base and J by 2 bases. This CDR3 spans 18 amino acids. CDR1 is SNHLY and CDR2 is FYNNEI in the germline V gene. The CDR3 spells CASSEGTGGIIITYEQYF. The CDR3 nucleotides read TGTGCCAGCAGTGAAGGGACAGGGGGCATCATCATTACCTACGAGCAGTACTTC.

The chain recombines TRBV28 with TRBJ1-2; weak D call: TRBD1 (5 bases). CDR1 MDHEN and CDR2 SYDVKM come from the germline V gene. V was clipped by 7 bases and J by 6 bases, with 15 bases between them. The CDR3 totals 13 residues. The CDR3 here is CASTGGGIHGYTF. The CDR3 region has the DNA TGTGCCAGCACCGGGGGGGGGATCCATGGCTACACCTTC.

This clone was observed a handful of times. V is TRBV11-2 and J is TRBJ1-4; TRBD1 aligns across 7 bases. There are 16 residues in the CDR3. V was clipped by 5 bases and J by 4 bases; unmatched bases: 10. CDR1 is SGHAT, CDR2 FQNNGV, per germline. CDR3 sequence (DNA): TGTGCCAGCAGCCTTCAAGGGGGCCCTATTAATGAAAAACTGTTTTTT. Translating gives CASSLQGGPINEKLFF.

V usage is TRBV7-9 and J usage is TRBJ2-1, with 10 bases lining up with TRBD1. The CDR3 extends over 14 amino acids. Unmatched junction bases numbered 4, after V lost 1 base and J lost 10 bases. Germline loops: CDR1 SEHNR, CDR2 FQNEAQ (reference sequence). CDR3 sequence: CASSLGQGAREQFF. In DNA, the CDR3 is TGTGCCAGCAGCTTAGGACAGGGGGCTCGAGAGCAGTTCTTC. Variable domain in full (rest from reference TRBV7-9 and TRBJ2-1): DTGVSQNPRHKITKRGQNVTFRCDPISEHNRLYWYRQTLGQGPEFLTYFQNEAQLEKSRLLSDRFSAERPKGSFSTLEIQRTEQGDSAMYLCASSLGQGAREQFFGPGTRLTVL.

This chain uses TRBV7-2 with TRBJ2-5, with D hard to call. V was cut by 4 bases and J by 2 bases, with 14 bases left in between. Germline lookup yields CDR1 SGHTA and CDR2 FQGNSA. The CDR3 runs 15 residues. Here the CDR3 DNA reads TGTGCCAGCAGCTCGCAACGGGTGAGACAAGAGACCCAGTACTTC. The encoded protein is CASSSQRVRQETQYF. The whole variable domain, remainder taken from reference TRBV7-2 and TRBJ2-5, is GAGVSQSPSNKVTEKGKDVELRCDPISGHTALYWYRQSLGQGLEFLIYFQGNSAPDKSGLPSDRFSAERTGGSVSTLTIQRTQQEDSAVYLCASSSQRVRQETQYFGPGTRLLVL.

This chain joins TRBV14 and TRBJ1-1, with 7 positions matching TRBD1. V dropped 2 bases and J dropped 1; count of bases not matched to a gene: 4. Looked up from germline, CDR1 is SGHDN and CDR2 is FVKESK. The CDR3 has 15 amino acids. The CDR3 spells CASSQRQGGNTEAFF. In nucleotides, the CDR3 is TGTGCCAGCAGCCAACGACAGGGAGGGAACACTGAAGCTTTCTTT. The full variable domain, its missing parts supplied by reference TRBV14 and TRBJ1-1, is EAGVTQFPSHSVIEKGQTVTLRCDPISGHDNLYWYRRVMGKEIKFLLHFVKESKQDESGMPNNRFLAERTGGTYSTLKVQPAELEDSGVYFCASSQRQGGNTEAFFGQGTRLTVV.

The chain combines TRBV6-6 with TRBJ2-7; D is perhaps TRBD1 (5 bases). The CDR3 contains 13 residues. The germline V gene encodes CDR1 MNHNY and CDR2 SVGAGI (reference sequence). Deletions cut 5 bases from V and 3 bases from J, with 11 bases between. The CDR3 loop is CASSDSGFYEQYF. The CDR3 region has the DNA TGTGCCAGCAGTGATTCAGGGTTCTACGAGCAGTACTTC.

The chain combines TRBV5-6 with TRBJ2-2; TRBD2 matches 8 bases. The trim removed 1 base at V and 1 base at J, leaving 6 bases unmatched. This CDR3 is built from 17 residues. Per germline, CDR1 SGHDT and CDR2 YYEEEE. For the CDR3, the DNA is TGTGCCAGCAGCTTGATGAGGCTAGCGGGGAACACCGGGGAGCTGTTTTTT. Amino acids: CASSLMRLAGNTGELFF.

This clone was observed a few times. This chain uses TRBV21-1 with TRBJ1-3. TRBV21-1 is a listed pseudogene. This CDR3 region has 17 residues. The CDR3 DNA follows: TGTGCCAGCAGCATTCTAAGGGAGGTGAGCTCTGGAAACACCATATATTTT. Its protein product is CASSILREVSSGNTIYF.

The genes are TRBV15 and TRBJ2-7, with 11 bases matching TRBD2. J lost 2 bases, V lost 7 bases, and 19 bases had no gene match. The CDR3 runs 19 residues. Germline V CDR1 and CDR2: LNHNV, YYDKDF (reference sequence). CDR3: CATTRDYTSGSSRTYEQYF. CDR3 nucleotide sequence: TGTGCCACCACCCGCGATTATACTAGCGGGAGTTCTAGGACCTACGAGCAGTACTTC.

This clone was observed once. The chain couples TRBV10-3 to TRBJ1-1; 10 bases are shared with TRBD1. The CDR3 contains 15 residues. V shed 3 bases and J 4 bases; nucleotides not matched to a gene: 5. Germline V gives CDR1 ENHRY, CDR2 SYGVKD. The CDR3 DNA reads TGTGCCATCAGTGATGCCGGGACAGGGGTCACTGAAGCTTTCTTT. Residues: CAISDAGTGVTEAFF.

The V call is TRBV7-6, the J call TRBJ2-1, with 13 bases fitting TRBD2. The germline gives CDR1 SGHVS, CDR2 FNYEAQ. V trimming: 5 bases; J trimming: 8 bases; junction bases outside the gene matches: 9. There are 16 residues in the CDR3. The chain's CDR3 is CASSPLPLAGGDEQFF. CDR3 nucleotide sequence: TGTGCCAGCAGCCCACTCCCACTAGCGGGAGGGGATGAGCAGTTCTTC.